This record concerns one TCR beta chain sequence. The antigen is undetermined. The sample is drawn from a study of T cell responses to AZD1222 COVID-19 vaccine. The study's findings and limits: Donors were chiefly white British, with a greater number of females, and clonal diversity was perhaps underestimated.

Only in-frame clones appear in the TCRdb table, and some are missing; sequencing was by immunoSEQ multiplex PCR. The sample lists 150,000 or so clones; 88% were seen once. Germline loops: CDR1 SGHTA, CDR2 FQGNSA. V lost 3 bases, J lost 2 bases, and 8 bases lay in between. The CDR3 sequence is 14 residues long. This TCR came from an adult in good health. Sequencing used peripheral blood, obtained on day 0 of AZD1222 vaccination. The V call is TRBV7-2, the J call TRBJ1-5; D not certain. CDR3 region: CASSLSVGNQPQHF. The CDR3 DNA sequence: TGTGCCAGCAGCTTGTCTGTCGGCAATCAGCCCCAGCATTTT.